The text below deals with one T cell receptor beta chain. Its antigen is still unknown. For TCR, cDNA came from 5'RACE template switching, which added a universal primer site and UMIs. TCRdb re-called the 5' RACE reads with MiXCR, one entry per CDR3 protein. Of some 560,000 distinct CDR3 sequences listed, about 19% are singletons. This sample is drawn from a study of T cells after yellow fever vaccination. Overall study results and limits: The booster response re-showed most primary clones: around 97% CD4, about 89% CD8. A minor fraction of clonotypes spanned both CD4 and CD8 compartments. Repertoires sorted by FACS could include abundant clonotypes that are contaminants from the bulk population.

Per germline, CDR1 KGHSH and CDR2 LQKENI. Trimming took 3 bases from V and 16 from J; bases not matched to a gene: 6. The CDR3 extends over 11 amino acids. This clonotype originated in a man aged 25 to 40 who received the YFV17D yellow fever vaccine. This sample comprised PBMCs, obtained 15 days after the yellow fever booster vaccination. The J gene is TRBJ2-1, the V gene TRBV18, with 7 bases identical to TRBD1. CDR3 sequence reads: CASSPVTGIFF. The CDR3 DNA is TGTGCCAGCTCACCTGTGACAGGGATTTTCTTC.